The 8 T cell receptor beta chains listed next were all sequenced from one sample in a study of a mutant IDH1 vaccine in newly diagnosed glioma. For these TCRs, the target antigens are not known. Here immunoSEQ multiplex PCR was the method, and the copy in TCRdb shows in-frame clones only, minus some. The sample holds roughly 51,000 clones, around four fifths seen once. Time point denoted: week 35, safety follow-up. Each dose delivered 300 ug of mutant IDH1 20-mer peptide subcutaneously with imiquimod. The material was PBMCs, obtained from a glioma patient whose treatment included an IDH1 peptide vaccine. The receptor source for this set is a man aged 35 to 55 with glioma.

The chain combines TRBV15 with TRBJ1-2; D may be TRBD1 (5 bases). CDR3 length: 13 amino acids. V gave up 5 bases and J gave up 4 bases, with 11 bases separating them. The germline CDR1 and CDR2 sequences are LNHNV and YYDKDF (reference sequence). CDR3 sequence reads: CATSWTTGYGYTF. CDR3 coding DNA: TGTGCCACCAGCTGGACAACCGGCTATGGCTACACCTTC.

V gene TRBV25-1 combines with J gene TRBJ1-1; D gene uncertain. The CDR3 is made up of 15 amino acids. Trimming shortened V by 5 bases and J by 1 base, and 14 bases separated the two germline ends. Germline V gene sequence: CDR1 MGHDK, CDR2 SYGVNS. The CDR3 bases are TGTGCCAGCAGTATACGGACGGCGGCGAACACTGAAGCTTTCTTT. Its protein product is CASSIRTAANTEAFF.

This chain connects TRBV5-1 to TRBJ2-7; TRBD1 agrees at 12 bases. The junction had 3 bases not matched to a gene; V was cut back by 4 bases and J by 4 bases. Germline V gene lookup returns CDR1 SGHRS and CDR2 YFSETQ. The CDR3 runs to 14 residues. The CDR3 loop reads CASSPGQGAYEQYF. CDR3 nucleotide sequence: TGCGCCAGCAGCCCGGGACAGGGGGCGTACGAGCAGTACTTC.

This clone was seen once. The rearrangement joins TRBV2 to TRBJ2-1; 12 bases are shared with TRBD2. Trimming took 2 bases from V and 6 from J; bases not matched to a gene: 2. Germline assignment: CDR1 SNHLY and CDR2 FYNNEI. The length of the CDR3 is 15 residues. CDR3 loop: CASSEQGLAGNEQFF. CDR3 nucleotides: TGTGCCAGCAGTGAACAGGGACTAGCGGGCAATGAGCAGTTCTTC.

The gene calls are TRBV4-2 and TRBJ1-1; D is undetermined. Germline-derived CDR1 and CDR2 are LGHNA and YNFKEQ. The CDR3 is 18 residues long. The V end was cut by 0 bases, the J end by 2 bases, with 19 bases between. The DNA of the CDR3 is TGTGCCAGCAGCCAAGATGCCCAAAGGAGCAGGAGCAACACTGAAGCTTTCTTT. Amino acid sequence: CASSQDAQRSRSNTEAFF.

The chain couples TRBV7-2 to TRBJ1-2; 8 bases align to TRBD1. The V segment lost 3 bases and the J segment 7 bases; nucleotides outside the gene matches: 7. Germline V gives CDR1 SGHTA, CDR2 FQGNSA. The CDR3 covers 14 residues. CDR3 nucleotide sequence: TGTGCCAGCAGCTTCAGGCGGCAGGGGGCTGGCTACACCTTC. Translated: CASSFRRQGAGYTF.

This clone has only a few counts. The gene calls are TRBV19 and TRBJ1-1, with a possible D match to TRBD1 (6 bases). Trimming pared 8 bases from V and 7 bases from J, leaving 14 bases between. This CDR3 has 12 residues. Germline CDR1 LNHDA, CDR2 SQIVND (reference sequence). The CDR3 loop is CASSEGGVEAFF. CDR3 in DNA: TGTGCCAGTTCGGAGGGGGGGGTTGAAGCTTTCTTT.

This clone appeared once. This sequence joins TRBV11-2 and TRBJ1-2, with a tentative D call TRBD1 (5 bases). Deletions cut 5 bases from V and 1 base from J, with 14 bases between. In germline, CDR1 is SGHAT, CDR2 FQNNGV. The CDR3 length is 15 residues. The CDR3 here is CASSPTRGFNYGYTF. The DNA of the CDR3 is TGTGCCAGCAGCCCGACCCGGGGCTTTAACTATGGCTACACCTTC.